These T cell receptor beta chains were read from a single sample in a study of blood T cell repertoires in COVID-19. TCRdb's copy holds only in-frame clones and misses some; the assay was immunoSEQ multiplex PCR. The sample includes about 290,000 clones, over 85% seen only once; the top ten take over 8.5%. The sequenced sample consisted of peripheral blood. The receptors come from a woman aged 30 to 39 with COVID-19, enrolled during active disease. Each CDR3 is given with its conserved first and last residue. A D gene is named only where the DNA matches it firmly. Some rows mark clone size as missing; the rest say once, few, many or name a class of expanded clone.

.,14,.,TRBJ1-2,TRBV5-1,TGCGCCAGCAGCGTAAGGGGGTCTAACTATGGCTACACCTTC,CASSVRGSNYGYTF
.,12,.,TRBJ2-1,TRBV11-2,TGTGCCAGCAGGGGGCCCTACAATGAGCAGTTCTTC,CASRGPYNEQFF
.,15,TRBD1,TRBJ1-4,TRBV5-5,TGTGCCAGCAGCTTGGTTGGGACAGGGTATCAAAAACTGTTTTTT,CASSLVGTGYQKLFF
once,13,.,TRBJ1-2,TRBV19,TGTGCCAGTAGTAGCAGTTTTAACTATGGCTACACCTTC,CASSSSFNYGYTF
.,12,.,TRBJ1-2,TRBV12-3/TRBV12-4,TGTGCCAGCAGTGATCCAGGGGATGGCTACACCTTC,CASSDPGDGYTF
.,12,.,TRBJ2-5,TRBV28,TGTGCCAGCAGGGATGACACTCAGGTCCAGTACTTC,CASRDDTQVQYF
.,13,.,TRBJ1-2,TRBV5-4,TGTGCCAGCAGCTTGACAGGGATAAATGGCTACACCTTC,CASSLTGINGYTF
.,13,TRBD1,TRBJ2-1,TRBV28,TGTGCCAGTAGGGGGCATCCATACAATGAGCAGTTCTTC,CASRGHPYNEQFF
.,15,TRBD2,TRBJ2-1,TRBV11-2,TGTGCCAGCAGCCTAGGACTAGCGGGGGCCCCGAGGCAGTTCTTC,CASSLGLAGAPRQFF
.,13,.,TRBJ2-1,TRBV5-1,TGCGCCAGCACCCCACTCGTGGGGCGTGAGCAGTTCTTC,CASTPLVGREQFF
.,12,.,TRBJ1-1,TRBV29-1,TGCAGCGTTGATTTATATAACACTGAAGCTTTCTTT,CSVDLYNTEAFF
.,16,.,TRBJ2-3,TRBV6-1,TGTGCCAGCAGTGAAAGGGTAGCGGAACCCACAGATACGCAGTATTTT,CASSERVAEPTDTQYF
.,14,.,TRBJ2-7,TRBV2,TGTGCCAGCAGTGATGGGAGGGGGGCCTACGAGCAGTACTTC,CASSDGRGAYEQYF
.,14,.,TRBJ2-1,TRBV3-1/TRBV3-2,TGTGCCAGCAGCCGCAACAGTCTCTACAATGAGCAGTTCTTC,CASSRNSLYNEQFF
.,16,TRBD1,TRBJ2-7,TRBV4-1,TGCGCCAGCAGCCGTGGCATGGGACAGGGTTCCTACGAGCAGTACTTC,CASSRGMGQGSYEQYF
.,13,TRBD1,TRBJ1-2,TRBV2,TGTGCCAGCAGTGTCGGGACAGTAGATGGCTACACCTTC,CASSVGTVDGYTF
.,17,.,TRBJ1-3,TRBV5-1,TGCGCCAGCAGCTCTTCCCCAGGACAGAGCGGTGGAAACACCATATATTTT,CASSSSPGQSGGNTIYF
few,16,.,TRBJ1-1,TRBV6-8,TGTGCCAGCAGTCCACCGTTTGGCAGTATGAACACTGAAGCTTTCTTT,CASSPPFGSMNTEAFF
.,15,TRBD1,TRBJ1-6,TRBV25-1,TGTGCCAGCAGTGAATATGGGACAGGGGATTCACCCCTCCACTTT,CASSEYGTGDSPLHF
.,15,.,TRBJ1-6,TRBV5-8,TGTGCCAGCAGCTTGGGGGCAGGACTAAATTCACCCCTCCACTTT,CASSLGAGLNSPLHF
.,13,.,TRBJ1-3,TRBV7-9,TGTGCCAGCAGCTCGGTCTCTGGAAACACCATATATTTT,CASSSVSGNTIYF
.,16,.,TRBJ2-4,TRBV4-1,TGCGCCAGCAGCCAAGACCTTAGCGCGGGGAGGAACATTCAGTACTTC,CASSQDLSAGRNIQYF
.,13,.,TRBJ1-3,TRBV6-6,TGTGCCAGCAGTTATATAGCTGGAAACACCATATATTTT,CASSYIAGNTIYF
.,12,.,TRBJ2-1,TRBV3-1/TRBV3-2,TGTGCCAGCAGCCTACTAGAAAGTGAGCAGTTCTTC,CASSLLESEQFF
.,13,.,TRBJ2-3,TRBV5-1,TGCGCCAGCAGCGCCGACAGCTCCTGGAGTTATTATTTT,CASSADSSWSYYF
.,13,.,TRBJ1-5,TRBV6-4,TGTGCCAGCAGTCCAGATGTTTCTCAGCCCCAGCATTTT,CASSPDVSQPQHF
.,13,TRBD1,TRBJ2-1,TRBV18,TGTGCCAGCTCGCCGACAGGGGGGAATGAGCAGTTCTTC,CASSPTGGNEQFF
.,12,.,TRBJ2-3,TRBV28,TGTGCCAGCAGTTTATCCGGAGATACGCAGTATTTT,CASSLSGDTQYF
once,15,.,TRBJ2-5,TRBV11-2,TGTGCCAGCAGCCTAGGTCTCGCGGGACGCGAGACCCAGTACTTC,CASSLGLAGRETQYF
.,15,.,TRBJ1-1,TRBV7-9,TGTGCCAGCAGCTTAGAATTGGGGAGGAACACTGAAGCTTTCTTT,CASSLELGRNTEAFF
.,13,.,TRBJ2-7,TRBV11-2,TGTGCCAGCAGCCTTAACAGGGCCTACGAGCAGTACTTC,CASSLNRAYEQYF
.,12,TRBD1,TRBJ2-5,TRBV2,TGTGCATTTTTTTCAGGGGGAGAGACCCAGTACTTC,CAFFSGGETQYF
few,13,TRBD1,TRBJ1-2,TRBV11-3,TGTGCCAGCAGCCAGCGGGACAGGGACGGCTACACCTTC,CASSQRDRDGYTF
.,17,.,TRBJ1-6,TRBV11-2,TGTGCCAGCAGCTTAGTTGTAGCGCCTCGAAAGAATTCACCCCTCCACTTT,CASSLVVAPRKNSPLHF
.,18,.,TRBJ1-2,TRBV21-1,TGTGCCAGCAGCAGCTCCCCCTTTGGTGGACAGGCAATCTATGGCTACACCTTC,CASSSSPFGGQAIYGYTF
.,16,.,TRBJ2-7,TRBV21-1,TGTGCCAGCAGCAAAGAAGGAGGGGGCGGCTCCTACGAGCAGTACTTC,CASSKEGGGGSYEQYF
.,15,TRBD1,TRBJ2-5,TRBV10-1,TGCGCCAGCAGTGAGGTATGGGACAGCCAAGAGACCCAGTACTTC,CASSEVWDSQETQYF
.,16,.,TRBJ2-2,TRBV24-1,TGTGCCACCAGTGATTCGGGCAGGGCAAGTAACGGGGAGCTGTTTTTT,CATSDSGRASNGELFF
.,19,TRBD1,TRBJ2-6,TRBV7-7,TGTGCCAGCTGGCAACAGGGGGCGCGCCTGGATTCTGGGGCCAACGTCCTGACTTTC,CASWQQGARLDSGANVLTF
.,13,.,TRBJ2-7,TRBV2,TGTGCCAGTCAGGGGGGACAGTTTACTAAGCAGTACTTC,CASQGGQFTKQYF
.,15,TRBD1,TRBJ2-5,TRBV6-2/TRBV6-3,TGTGCCAGCAGTTTGGGCAGGGGGCGCGAAGAGACCCAGTACTTC,CASSLGRGREETQYF
.,15,.,TRBJ2-2,TRBV5-1,TGCGCCAGCAGCTTAGGCGGGGCTAACACCGGGGAGCTGTTTTTT,CASSLGGANTGELFF
few,14,TRBD1,TRBJ1-5,TRBV24-1,TGTGCCACCAGTGACAACAGGGGACTTCGGCCCCAGCATTTT,CATSDNRGLRPQHF
.,13,.,TRBJ1-1,TRBV6-6,TGTGCCAGCAACCCCCCGGCAGGGACTGAAGCTTTCTTT,CASNPPAGTEAFF
.,16,TRBD1,TRBJ2-3,TRBV14,TGTGCCAGCAGCCAAGGAGGGACAGGGAGCACAGATACGCAGTATTTT,CASSQGGTGSTDTQYF
.,14,.,TRBJ1-6,TRBV19,TGTGCCAGTAGTTTACAGGGAGAGTTATTACCCCTCCACTTT,CASSLQGELLPLHF
.,15,.,TRBJ2-1,TRBV11-2,TGTGCCAGCAGCCCTAGCCCCGGGTCCTACAATGAGCAGTTCTTC,CASSPSPGSYNEQFF